This T cell receptor beta chain was sequenced for a study of cytomegalovirus exposure and HLA in healthy donors. Points from the study as a whole: TCR beta chains associated with HLA were, in a later analysis, more clonally expanded than equally common others. The study put around 180 TCR beta chains on its list as cytomegalovirus-associated. When analyzed later, the rates of TCR association showed variation by HLA locus, with DRB1 the most and HLA-C the fewest.

Primers: 60 Vbeta forward and 13 Jbeta reverse. The protocol was immunoSEQ multiplex PCR, while the TCRdb copy is restricted to in-frame clones and leaves out a portion. The table shows roughly 140,000 clones, with less than 10% occurring only once. Healthy bone marrow donors made up the cohort. The CDR3 length is 15 residues. V gave up 6 bases and J gave up 0 bases, with 15 bases separating them. Germline CDR1 is MNHEY and CDR2 is SMNVEV (reference sequence). Remarks on this clone: Its antigen is not known.

This chain links TRBV27 with TRBJ2-7; D unclear. The TCR originated in a male donor in good health and CMV-seronegative. The specimen sequenced was PBMCs. CDR3 loop: CASSRLADFSYEQYF. The CDR3 DNA reads TGTGCCAGCAGCCGTCTCGCCGACTTCTCCTACGAGCAGTACTTC.